The rows below give T cell receptor beta chains drawn from one sample of a study of blood T cell repertoires in COVID-19. Only in-frame clones appear in the TCRdb table, and some are missing; sequencing was by immunoSEQ multiplex PCR. In the table there are a few hundred thousand clones, about 88% of which are singletons. Sequences were obtained from peripheral blood. These receptors all stem from a woman aged 55-70 years with acute or convalescent COVID-19. The CDR3 runs from the conserved cysteine through the conserved F or W.

V gene	J gene	CDR3 protein
TRBV11-2	TRBJ2-7	CASSILAGYEQYF
TRBV4-1	TRBJ2-7	CASSQDQATYEQYF
TRBV18	TRBJ1-1	CASSPPSGNTEAFF
TRBV7-3	TRBJ1-2	CASSLTYRDYGYTF
TRBV28	TRBJ2-4	CASSFSSGGAGLAKNIQYF
TRBV4-3	TRBJ2-5	CASSPIGGDRETQYF
TRBV19	TRBJ2-1	CASSRRGAGEQFF
TRBV7-6	TRBJ2-2	CASSLGSGANTGELFF
TRBV6-5	TRBJ2-7	CASRRGLAGEQYF
TRBV7-2	TRBJ1-3	CASSLGRGSGNTIYF
TRBV19	TRBJ1-5	CASSIDARQGASNQPQHF
TRBV4-3	TRBJ1-4	CASSQGQLGTNEKLFF
TRBV5-1	TRBJ2-2	CASSGGTGRAGELFF
TRBV30	TRBJ2-7	CAWSAGGRYEQYF
TRBV4-2	TRBJ2-7	CASSQGRIGLAGSEQYF
TRBV28	TRBJ2-2	CASSLLGQLNTGELFF
TRBV6-5	TRBJ1-2	CASTTGGGYTF
TRBV27	TRBJ1-5	CASSRDRGYQPQHF
TRBV6-1	TRBJ2-2	CASSQGYTGELFF
TRBV5-5	TRBJ1-2	CASSWGQGKGYTF
TRBV11-3	TRBJ2-1	CASSFPLSGNEQFF
TRBV30	TRBJ2-3	CAWSVLSDTQYF
TRBV19	TRBJ2-3	CASSIDGTSGPSTDTQYF
TRBV7-9	TRBJ1-6	CASSLASGMSNSALHF
TRBV7-3	TRBJ2-5	CASSLAGAQETQYF
TRBV4-1	TRBJ1-1	CASSQAGGGRVNTEAFF
TRBV28	TRBJ1-6	CAVEKDSNNSPLHF
TRBV3-1/TRBV3-2	TRBJ2-2	CASSRGGTGELFF
TRBV19	TRBJ1-3	CASQQVFGNTIYF
TRBV5-5	TRBJ1-1	CASSWGTSNTEAFF
TRBV19	TRBJ2-7	CASSIERESHEQYF
TRBV6-6	TRBJ1-2	CASTRGEYGYTF
TRBV12-2	TRBJ1-3	CASRMSGTGVGNTIYF
TRBV4-2	TRBJ1-1	CASSQDWNTEAFF
TRBV6-5	TRBJ2-3	CASTLDNRRTDTQYF
TRBV4-3	TRBJ2-1	CASSLLQGQSEQFF
TRBV25-1	TRBJ2-3	CASSESGAPSDTQYF
TRBV15	TRBJ1-4	CATSISDEKLFF
TRBV25-1	TRBJ1-3	CASSGWTASGNTIYF
TRBV5-6	TRBJ2-3	CASSPGGAASTDTQYF
TRBV27	TRBJ1-5	CASSHTIDSNQPQHF
TRBV2	TRBJ2-2	CASRMTGSTGELFF
TRBV7-2	TRBJ2-1	CASSLEELQFF
TRBV27	TRBJ1-5	CASSIGLGNQPQHF
TRBV18	TRBJ1-5	CASSPNPTGANQPQHF
TRBV3-1/TRBV3-2	TRBJ1-1	CASSQARSIMNTEAFF
TRBV3-1/TRBV3-2	TRBJ2-7	CASSQEMRETSSYEQYF
TRBV5-4	TRBJ1-2	CASSLDRVVSYGYTF
TRBV29-1	TRBJ1-2	CSVGTGTNYGYTF
TRBV27	TRBJ1-4	CASSVYLPTNEKLFF
TRBV6-5	TRBJ2-3	CASSYSGDTDTQYF
TRBV3-1/TRBV3-2	TRBJ1-2	CASSQGHNYGYTF
TRBV11-2	TRBJ1-2	CASSRTGDYGYTF
TRBV24-1	TRBJ2-5	CATSSGAQETQYF
TRBV28	TRBJ1-6	CASRSPGFGSPLHF
TRBV27	TRBJ1-2	CASSHWGGGYTF
TRBV6-4	TRBJ1-6	CASSDSWQDSPLHF
TRBV6-2/TRBV6-3	TRBJ2-7	CASSYRVSGVYEQYF
TRBV19	TRBJ2-3	CASSIFAGSGTDTQYF
TRBV28	TRBJ2-1	CASSLLTDPGPYNEQFF